A selection of T cell receptor beta chains follows, all from one sample in a study of Tregs in tolerant kidney transplant recipients. Repertoires were generated with immunoSEQ multiplex PCR, while TCRdb's copy carries only in-frame clones and drops some. The sample holds about 81,000 clones, about 91% seen once. Sample: CD4+ T cells from blood (PBMCs), taken 24 months after the transplant. Every receptor here comes from a human patient who received a combined kidney and bone marrow transplant. Some T cells may be the graft donor's. The conserved cysteine and the conserved F or W are not part of the CDR3 here. Only some rows state a clone size, as once, few, many or a class for expanded clones.

len,j_gene,abundance,v_gene,CDR3aa
13,TRBJ2-7,.,TRBV19,ASSNLAGSSYEQY
14,TRBJ2-3,.,TRBV9,ASSVAKTGLADTQY
12,TRBJ1-2,.,TRBV5-4,ASSLMADNYGYT
13,TRBJ2-3,.,TRBV15,ATSPMGQGTDTQY
13,TRBJ1-1,.,TRBV4-2,ASSQGDRGWTEAF
14,TRBJ1-3,.,TRBV16,ASSDPGQGAGNTIY
13,TRBJ2-3,.,TRBV5-6,ASSLLVIVGDTQY
12,TRBJ2-3,.,TRBV7-3,ASSLLPSADTQY
14,TRBJ2-2,.,TRBV28,ASSLWQGESTGELF
12,TRBJ1-2,.,TRBV5-4,ASSLLTGVYGYT
12,TRBJ1-2,.,TRBV6-6,ASSLGANVYGYT
11,TRBJ1-2,.,TRBV11-3,ASSLDRVHGYT
14,TRBJ1-4,.,TRBV5-4,ASSLFPGEGHEKLF
12,TRBJ1-2,.,TRBV30,AWSVQVSNYGYT
11,TRBJ2-2,once,TRBV6-5,ASSPTRTGELF
15,TRBJ1-2,.,TRBV15,ATSRETRRQGPNGYT
14,TRBJ2-7,.,TRBV5-4,ASSRAVAGGLYEQY
14,TRBJ2-1,.,TRBV19,ASTQHSGSVWNEQF
14,TRBJ1-5,.,TRBV19,ASSPPGQGSNQPQH
12,TRBJ2-3,.,TRBV19,ASSMTASTDTQY
14,TRBJ1-1,.,TRBV7-2,ASSSWDRGTNTEAF
10,TRBJ1-2,.,TRBV6-6,ASSYRGDGYT
13,TRBJ1-1,.,TRBV10-3,AISHRDRGGTEAF
12,TRBJ1-4,.,TRBV28,ASIDGTQNEKLF
13,TRBJ2-7,.,TRBV28,ASSLPTGGSREQY
13,TRBJ2-5,few,TRBV11-2,ASSLVRARGETQY
12,TRBJ1-5,.,TRBV5-1,ASSLAGSNQPQH
11,TRBJ2-7,.,TRBV7-2,ASSMDTPYEQY